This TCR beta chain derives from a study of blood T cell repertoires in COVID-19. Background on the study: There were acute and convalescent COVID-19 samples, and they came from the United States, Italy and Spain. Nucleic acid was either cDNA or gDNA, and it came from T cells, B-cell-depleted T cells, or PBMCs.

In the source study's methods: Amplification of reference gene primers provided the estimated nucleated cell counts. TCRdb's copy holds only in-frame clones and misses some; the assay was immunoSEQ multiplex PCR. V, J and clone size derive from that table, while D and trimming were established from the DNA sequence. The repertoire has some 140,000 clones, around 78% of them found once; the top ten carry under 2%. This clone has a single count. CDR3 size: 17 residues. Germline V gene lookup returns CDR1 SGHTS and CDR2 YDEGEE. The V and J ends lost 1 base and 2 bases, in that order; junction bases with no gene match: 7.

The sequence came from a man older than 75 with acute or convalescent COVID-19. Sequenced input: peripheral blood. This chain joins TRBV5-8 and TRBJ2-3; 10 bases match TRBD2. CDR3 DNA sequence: TGTGCCAGCAGCTTGCCCTGGCTAGCGGGGGACACAGATACGCAGTATTTT. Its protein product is CASSLPWLAGDTDTQYF.